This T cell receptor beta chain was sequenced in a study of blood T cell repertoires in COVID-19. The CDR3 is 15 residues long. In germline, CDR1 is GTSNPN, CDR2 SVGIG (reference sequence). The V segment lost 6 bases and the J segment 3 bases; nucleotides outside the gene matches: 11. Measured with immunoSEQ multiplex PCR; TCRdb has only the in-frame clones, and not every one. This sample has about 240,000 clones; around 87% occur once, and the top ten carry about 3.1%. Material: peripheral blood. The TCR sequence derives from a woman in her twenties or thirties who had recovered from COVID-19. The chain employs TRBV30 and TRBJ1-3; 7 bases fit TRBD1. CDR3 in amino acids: CACSSGPGGGNTIYF. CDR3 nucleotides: TGTGCCTGCAGTTCCGGACCAGGGGGTGGAAACACCATATATTTT.